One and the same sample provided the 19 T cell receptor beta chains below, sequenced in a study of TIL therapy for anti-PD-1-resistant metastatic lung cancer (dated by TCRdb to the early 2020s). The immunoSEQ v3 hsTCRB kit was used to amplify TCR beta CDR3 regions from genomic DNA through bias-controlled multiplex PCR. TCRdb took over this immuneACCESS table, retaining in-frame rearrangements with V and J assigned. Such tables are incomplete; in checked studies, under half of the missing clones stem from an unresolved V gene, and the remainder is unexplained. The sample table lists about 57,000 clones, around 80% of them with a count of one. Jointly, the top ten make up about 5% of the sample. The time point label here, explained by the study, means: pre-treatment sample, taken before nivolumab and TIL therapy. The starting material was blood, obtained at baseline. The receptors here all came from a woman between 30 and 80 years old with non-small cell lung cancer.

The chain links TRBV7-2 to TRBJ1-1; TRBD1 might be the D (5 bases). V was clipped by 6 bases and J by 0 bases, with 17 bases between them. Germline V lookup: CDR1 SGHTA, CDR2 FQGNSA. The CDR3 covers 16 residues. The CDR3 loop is CASRLGAGSVNTEAFF. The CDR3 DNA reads TGTGCCAGCAGACTTGGCGCAGGGAGTGTGAACACTGAAGCTTTCTTT.

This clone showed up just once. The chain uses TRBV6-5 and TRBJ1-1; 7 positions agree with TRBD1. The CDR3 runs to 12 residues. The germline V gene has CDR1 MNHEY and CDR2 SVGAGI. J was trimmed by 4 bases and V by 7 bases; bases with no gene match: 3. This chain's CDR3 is CASNRQGTEAFF. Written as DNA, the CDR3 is TGTGCCAGCAATCGACAGGGCACTGAAGCTTTCTTT.

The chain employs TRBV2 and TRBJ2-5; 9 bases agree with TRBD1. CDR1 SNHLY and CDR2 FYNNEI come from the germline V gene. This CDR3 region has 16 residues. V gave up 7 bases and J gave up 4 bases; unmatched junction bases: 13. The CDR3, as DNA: TGTGCCAGCATTAAAACAGGGGGCGCCGGCGGAGAGACCCAGTACTTC. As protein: CASIKTGGAGGETQYF. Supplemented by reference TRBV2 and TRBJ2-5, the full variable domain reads EPEVTQTPSHQVTQMGQEVILRCVPISNHLYFYWYRQILGQKVEFLVSFYNNEISEKSEIFDDQFSVERPDGSNFTLKIRSTKLEDSAMYFCASIKTGGAGGETQYFGPGTRLLVL.

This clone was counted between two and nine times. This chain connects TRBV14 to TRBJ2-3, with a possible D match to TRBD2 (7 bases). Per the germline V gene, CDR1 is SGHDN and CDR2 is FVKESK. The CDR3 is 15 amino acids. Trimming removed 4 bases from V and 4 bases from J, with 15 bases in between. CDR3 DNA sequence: TGTGCCAGCAGCCCGACGGGGGGCATCGCAGATACGCAGTATTTT. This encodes CASSPTGGIADTQYF.

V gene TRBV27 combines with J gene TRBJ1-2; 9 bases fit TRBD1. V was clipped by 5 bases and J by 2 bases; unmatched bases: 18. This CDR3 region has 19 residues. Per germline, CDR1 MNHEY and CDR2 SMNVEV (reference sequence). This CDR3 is CASSPITGGAGGVNYGYTF. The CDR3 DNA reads TGTGCCAGCAGTCCGATAACAGGGGGCGCCGGGGGAGTCAACTATGGCTACACCTTC.

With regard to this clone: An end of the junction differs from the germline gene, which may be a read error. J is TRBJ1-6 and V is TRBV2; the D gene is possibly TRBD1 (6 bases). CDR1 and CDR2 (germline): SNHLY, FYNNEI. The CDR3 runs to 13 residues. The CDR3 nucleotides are TGTGCCAGCAGAACAGGGTCTGGTTCACCCCCCCACTTT. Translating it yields CASRTGSGSPPHF.

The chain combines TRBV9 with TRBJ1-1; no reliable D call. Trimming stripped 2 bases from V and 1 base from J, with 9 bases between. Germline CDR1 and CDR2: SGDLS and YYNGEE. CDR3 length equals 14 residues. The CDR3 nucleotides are TGTGCCAGCAGCGTTTGGGGAAAGAACACTGAAGCTTTCTTT. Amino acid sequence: CASSVWGKNTEAFF.

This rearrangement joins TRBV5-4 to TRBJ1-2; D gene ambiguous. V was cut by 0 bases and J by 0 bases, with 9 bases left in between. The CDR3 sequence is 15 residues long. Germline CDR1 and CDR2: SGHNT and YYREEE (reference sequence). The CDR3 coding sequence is TGTGCCAGCAGCTTGGTGGCGCAAGCTAACTATGGCTACACCTTC. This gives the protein CASSLVAQANYGYTF.

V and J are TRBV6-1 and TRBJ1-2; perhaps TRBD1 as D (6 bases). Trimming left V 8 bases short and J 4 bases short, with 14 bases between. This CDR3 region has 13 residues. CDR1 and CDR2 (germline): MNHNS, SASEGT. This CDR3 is CASLKGDSYGYTF. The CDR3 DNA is TGTGCCAGCCTGAAGGGGGACTCCTATGGCTACACCTTC.

CDR3 residues: CASSLTGPRERAFF. Here the CDR3 DNA reads TGTGCCAGCAGCTTAACCGGGCCCCGGGAAAGAGCTTTCTTT. The chain couples TRBV11-2 to TRBJ1-1; D call uncertain. The CDR3 totals 14 residues. V dropped 2 bases and J dropped 10 bases, with 17 bases sitting between them. Looked up from germline, CDR1 is SGHAT and CDR2 is FQNNGV.

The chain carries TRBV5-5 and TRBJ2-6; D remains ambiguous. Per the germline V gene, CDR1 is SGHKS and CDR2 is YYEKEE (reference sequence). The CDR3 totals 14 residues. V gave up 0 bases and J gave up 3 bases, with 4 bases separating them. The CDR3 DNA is TGTGCCAGCAGCTTGGGACATGGGGCCAACGTCCTGACTTTC. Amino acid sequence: CASSLGHGANVLTF.

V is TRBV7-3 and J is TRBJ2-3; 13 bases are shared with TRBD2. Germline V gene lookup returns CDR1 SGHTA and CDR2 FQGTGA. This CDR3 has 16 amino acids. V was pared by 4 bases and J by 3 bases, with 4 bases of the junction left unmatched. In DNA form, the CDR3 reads TGTGCCAGCAGCTACGGGACTAGCGGGAAAACAGATACGCAGTATTTT. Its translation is CASSYGTSGKTDTQYF.

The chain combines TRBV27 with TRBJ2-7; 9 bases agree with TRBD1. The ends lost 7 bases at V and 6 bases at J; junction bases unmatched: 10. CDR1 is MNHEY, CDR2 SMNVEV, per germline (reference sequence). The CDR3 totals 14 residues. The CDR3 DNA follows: TGTGCCAGCATGAGGGGGACAGGGCCGGGCGAGCAGTACTTC. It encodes CASMRGTGPGEQYF.

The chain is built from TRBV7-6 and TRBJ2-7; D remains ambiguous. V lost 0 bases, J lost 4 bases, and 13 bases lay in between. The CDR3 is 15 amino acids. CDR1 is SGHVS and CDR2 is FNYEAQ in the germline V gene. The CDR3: CASSLAAQGIYEQYF. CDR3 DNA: TGTGCCAGCAGCTTAGCCGCCCAAGGCATTTACGAGCAGTACTTC.

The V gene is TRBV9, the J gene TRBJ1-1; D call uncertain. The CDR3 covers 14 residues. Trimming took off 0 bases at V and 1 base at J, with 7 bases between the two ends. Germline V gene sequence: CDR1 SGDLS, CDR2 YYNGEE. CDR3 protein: CASSVGTENTEAFF. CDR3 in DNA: TGTGCCAGCAGCGTAGGGACGGAGAACACTGAAGCTTTCTTT.

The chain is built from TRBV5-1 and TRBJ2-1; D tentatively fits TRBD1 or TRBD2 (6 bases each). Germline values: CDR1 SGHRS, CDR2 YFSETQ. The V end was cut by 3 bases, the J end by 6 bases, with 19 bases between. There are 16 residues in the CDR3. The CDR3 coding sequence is TGCGCCAGCAGCTCTTCGGGGGCTAAACGGGTCAATGAGCAGTTCTTC. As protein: CASSSSGAKRVNEQFF. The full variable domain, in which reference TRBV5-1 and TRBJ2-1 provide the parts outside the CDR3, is KAGVTQTPRYLIKTRGQQVTLSCSPISGHRSVSWYQQTPGQGLQFLFEYFSETQRNKGNFPGRFSGRQFSNSRSEMNVSTLELGDSALYLCASSSSGAKRVNEQFFGPGTRLTVL.

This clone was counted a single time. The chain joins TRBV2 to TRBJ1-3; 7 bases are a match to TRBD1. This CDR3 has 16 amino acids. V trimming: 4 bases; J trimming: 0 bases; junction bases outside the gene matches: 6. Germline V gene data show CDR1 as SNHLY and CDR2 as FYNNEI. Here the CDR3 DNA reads TGTGCCAGCAGTGTTACAGGGGAAGACTCTGGAAACACCATATATTTT. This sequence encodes CASSVTGEDSGNTIYF.

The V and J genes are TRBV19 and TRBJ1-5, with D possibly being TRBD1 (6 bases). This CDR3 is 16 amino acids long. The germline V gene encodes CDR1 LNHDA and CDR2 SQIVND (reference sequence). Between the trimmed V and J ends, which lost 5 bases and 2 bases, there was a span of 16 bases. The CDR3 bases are TGTGCCAGTAGTCCCCGACAGGACCGGGGCAATCAGCCCCAGCATTTT. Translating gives CASSPRQDRGNQPQHF.

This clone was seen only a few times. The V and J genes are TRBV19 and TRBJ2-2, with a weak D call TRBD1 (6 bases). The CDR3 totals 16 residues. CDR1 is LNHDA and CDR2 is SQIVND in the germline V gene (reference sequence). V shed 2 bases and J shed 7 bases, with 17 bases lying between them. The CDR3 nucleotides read TGTGCCAGTAGTATAAGACAGGACTCGAGGAACGGGGAGCTGTTTTTT. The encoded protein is CASSIRQDSRNGELFF.